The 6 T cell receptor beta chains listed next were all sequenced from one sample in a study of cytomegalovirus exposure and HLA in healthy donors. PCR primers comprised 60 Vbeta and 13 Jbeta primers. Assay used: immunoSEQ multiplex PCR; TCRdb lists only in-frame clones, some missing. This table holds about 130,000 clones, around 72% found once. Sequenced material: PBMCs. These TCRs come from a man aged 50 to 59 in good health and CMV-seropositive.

The DNA of the CDR3 is TGTGCCAGCAGGGAGGGACAGGGTGTCTACGAGCAGTACTTC. The encoded protein is CASREGQGVYEQYF. The J gene is TRBJ2-7, the V gene TRBV2, with 9 bases fitting TRBD1. CDR1 and CDR2 (germline): SNHLY, FYNNEI. Trimming cost V 6 bases and J 3 bases; bases outside gene matches: 6. CDR3 length: 14 amino acids.

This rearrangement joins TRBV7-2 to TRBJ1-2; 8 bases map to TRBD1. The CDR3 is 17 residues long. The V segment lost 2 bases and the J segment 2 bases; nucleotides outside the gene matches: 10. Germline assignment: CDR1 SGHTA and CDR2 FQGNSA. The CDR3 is CASSLTPGGAANYGYTF. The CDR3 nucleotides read TGTGCCAGCAGCTTAACCCCAGGGGGCGCGGCCAACTATGGCTACACCTTC.

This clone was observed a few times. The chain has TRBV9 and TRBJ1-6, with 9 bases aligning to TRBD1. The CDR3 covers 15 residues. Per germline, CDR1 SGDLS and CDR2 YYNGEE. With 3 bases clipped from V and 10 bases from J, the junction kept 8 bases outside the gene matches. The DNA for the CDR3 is TGTGCCAGCAGCGCCCCGGGACAGGGCACCTCACCCCTCCACTTT. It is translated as CASSAPGQGTSPLHF.

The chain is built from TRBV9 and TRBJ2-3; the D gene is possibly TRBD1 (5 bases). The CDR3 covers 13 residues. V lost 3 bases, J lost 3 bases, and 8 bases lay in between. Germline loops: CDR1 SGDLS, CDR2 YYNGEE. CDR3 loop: CASSGSGTDTQYF. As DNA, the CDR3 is TGTGCCAGCAGCGGCTCAGGGACAGATACGCAGTATTTT. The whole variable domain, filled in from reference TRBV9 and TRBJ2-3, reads DSGVTQTPKHLITATGQRVTLRCSPRSGDLSVYWYQQSLDQGLQFLIQYYNGEERAKGNILERFSAQQFPDLHSELNLSSLELGDSALYFCASSGSGTDTQYFGPGTRLTVL.

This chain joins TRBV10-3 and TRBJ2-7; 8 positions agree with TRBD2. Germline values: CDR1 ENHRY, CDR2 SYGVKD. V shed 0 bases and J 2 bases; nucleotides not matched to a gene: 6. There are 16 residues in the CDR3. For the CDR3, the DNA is TGTGCCATCAGTGAGTCGCTAAGCGGGAGAGCCTACGAGCAGTACTTC. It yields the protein CAISESLSGRAYEQYF.

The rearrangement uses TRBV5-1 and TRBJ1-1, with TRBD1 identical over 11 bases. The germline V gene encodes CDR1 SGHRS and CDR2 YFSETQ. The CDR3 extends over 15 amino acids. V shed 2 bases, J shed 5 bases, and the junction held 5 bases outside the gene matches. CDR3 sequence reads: CASSFSGTGGTEAFF. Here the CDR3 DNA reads TGCGCCAGCAGCTTTTCCGGGACAGGGGGAACTGAAGCTTTCTTT.